This is a list of T cell receptor beta chains from one sample in a study of Graves' ophthalmopathy and Graves' hyperthyroidism. MiXCR, run by TCRdb on the multiplex PCR reads, gives a single entry per CDR3 protein. In the table there are about 640,000 distinct CDR3 sequences, about two fifths of which are singletons. Sequenced sample: peripheral blood. These TCRs come from an adult man with Graves' ophthalmopathy. Each CDR3 is given with its conserved first and last residue. The order of the fields is CDR3 protein, CDR3 DNA, V gene, clone size, D gene, J gene. D genes are given only for firm matches. The size field is filled for only some rows; it gives once, few, many or a size class.

CDR3: CSVKGQEGEAFF; DNA: TGCAGCGTAAAAGGACAGGAAGGTGAAGCTTTCTTT; V: TRBV29-1; size: many; D: TRBD1; J: TRBJ1-1
CDR3: CASRPHFETEAF; DNA: TGTGCCAGCAGACCTCACTTTGAGACTGAAGCTTTC; V: TRBV5-5; size: -; D: -; J: TRBJ2-6
CDR3: CASAIGDEQYF; DNA: TGTGCCAGCGCAATAGGGGACGAGCAGTACTTC; V: TRBV7-8; size: -; D: -; J: TRBJ2-7
CDR3: CSVDGVAGSYEQYF; DNA: TGCAGCGTTGATGGAGTAGCGGGCTCCTACGAGCAGTACTTC; V: TRBV29-1; size: once; D: TRBD2; J: TRBJ2-7
CDR3: CASSQDQQGEQHF; DNA: TGCGCCAGCAGCCAAGATCAACAGGGGGAACAGCATTTT; V: TRBV4-1; size: many; D: TRBD1; J: TRBJ1-5
CDR3: CASTKGAGSTDTQYF; DNA: TGTGCCAGCACCAAAGGGGCAGGGAGCACAGATACGCAGTATTTT; V: TRBV10-3; size: few; D: -; J: TRBJ2-3
CDR3: CATSRDWGGSYNEQFF; DNA: TGTGCCACCAGCAGAGATTGGGGGGGCTCCTACAATGAGCAGTTCTTC; V: TRBV15; size: once; D: TRBD2; J: TRBJ2-1
CDR3: CSVDRGDYTF; DNA: TGCAGCGTCGACAGGGGGGACTACACCTTC; V: TRBV29-1; size: -; D: TRBD1; J: TRBJ1-2
CDR3: CASSPDRDEETQYF; DNA: TGTGCCAGCAGCCCCGACAGGGATGAAGAGACCCAGTACTTC; V: TRBV7-3; size: many; D: TRBD1; J: TRBJ2-5
CDR3: CASSSPNSNYGYTF; DNA: TGTGCCAGCAGTTCGCCCAACAGTAACTATGGCTACACCTTC; V: TRBV6-5; size: -; D: -; J: TRBJ1-2
CDR3: CASSPLGTHLREQYF; DNA: TGTGCCAGCTCACCACTGGGGACCCACCTGCGGGAGCAGTACTTC; V: TRBV7-9; size: -; D: -; J: TRBJ2-7
CDR3: CASSEAQSYEQYF; DNA: TGTGCCAGCAGTGAAGCGCAGTCCTACGAGCAGTACTTC; V: TRBV6-1; size: -; D: -; J: TRBJ2-7
CDR3: CASSHLGQAYEQYF; DNA: TGCGCCAGCAGCCATCTTGGACAGGCCTACGAGCAGTACTTC; V: TRBV2; size: -; D: TRBD1; J: TRBJ2-7
CDR3: CHYGQGPGETQYF; DNA: TGCCACTACGGACAGGGCCCGGGAGAGACCCAGTACTTC; V: TRBV29-1; size: many; D: TRBD1; J: TRBJ2-5
CDR3: CAISDQWTGGGGYTF; DNA: TGTGCCATCAGTGACCAATGGACAGGGGGCGGTGGCTACACCTTC; V: TRBV10-3; size: -; D: TRBD1; J: TRBJ1-2
CDR3: CAIGAGAATNEKLFF; DNA: TGTGCCATCGGGGCAGGGGCAGCAACTAATGAAAAACTGTTTTTT; V: TRBV10-3; size: many; D: -; J: TRBJ1-4
CDR3: CSARGTNEKLFF; DNA: TGCAGTGCTAGGGGGACAAATGAAAAACTGTTTTTT; V: TRBV20-1; size: -; D: -; J: TRBJ1-4
CDR3: CASSSGTGTGVYEQYF; DNA: TGTGCCAGCAGCTCTGGTACCGGGACAGGGGTCTACGAGCAGTACTTC; V: TRBV7-2; size: few; D: TRBD1; J: TRBJ2-7
CDR3: CASSPWKGGAEETQYF; DNA: TGTGCCAGCTCCCCGTGGAAGGGGGGCGCCGAAGAGACCCAGTACTTC; V: TRBV14; size: many; D: -; J: TRBJ2-5
CDR3: CASAGTSPDEQYF; DNA: TGCGCCAGCGCCGGGACTAGCCCCGACGAGCAGTACTTC; V: TRBV10-2; size: -; D: TRBD2; J: TRBJ2-7
CDR3: CASSTRRDGYTF; DNA: TGCGCCAGCAGCACTCGCAGGGATGGCTACACCTTC; V: TRBV5-1; size: many; D: -; J: TRBJ1-2
CDR3: CASSLGPGGELFF; DNA: TGTGCCAGCAGCTTAGGCCCCGGGGGGGAGCTGTTTTTT; V: TRBV7-9; size: -; D: -; J: TRBJ2-2
CDR3: CSARDNRGQETQYF; DNA: TGCAGTGCTAGAGACAACAGGGGACAGGAGACCCAGTACTTC; V: TRBV20-1; size: many; D: TRBD1; J: TRBJ2-5
CDR3: CASSQAAEYEQYF; DNA: TGTGCCAGCAGCCAGGCGGCGGAGTACGAGCAGTACTTC; V: TRBV4-2; size: -; D: -; J: TRBJ2-7
CDR3: CASSYSNGGTGELFF; DNA: TGTGCCAGCAGTTACTCGAACGGGGGGACCGGGGAGCTGTTTTTT; V: TRBV6-5; size: -; D: TRBD2; J: TRBJ2-2